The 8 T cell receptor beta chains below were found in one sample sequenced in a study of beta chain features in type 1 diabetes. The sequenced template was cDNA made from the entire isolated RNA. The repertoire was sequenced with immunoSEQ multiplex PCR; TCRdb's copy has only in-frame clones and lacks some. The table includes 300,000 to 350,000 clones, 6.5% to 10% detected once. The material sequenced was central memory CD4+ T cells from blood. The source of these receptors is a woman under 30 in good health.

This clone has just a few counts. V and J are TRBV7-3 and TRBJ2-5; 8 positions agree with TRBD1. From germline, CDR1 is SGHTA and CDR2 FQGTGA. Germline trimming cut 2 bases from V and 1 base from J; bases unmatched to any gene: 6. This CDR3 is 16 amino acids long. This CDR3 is CASSLSPGTGQETQYF. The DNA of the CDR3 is TGTGCCAGCAGCTTATCTCCGGGGACAGGCCAAGAGACCCAGTACTTC.

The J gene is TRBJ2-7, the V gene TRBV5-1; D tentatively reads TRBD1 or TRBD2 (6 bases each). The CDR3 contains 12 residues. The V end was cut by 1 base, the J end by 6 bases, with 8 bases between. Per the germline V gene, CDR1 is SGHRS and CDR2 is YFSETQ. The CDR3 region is CASSLSGAEQYF. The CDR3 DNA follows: TGCGCCAGCAGCTTGTCGGGGGCCGAGCAGTACTTC.

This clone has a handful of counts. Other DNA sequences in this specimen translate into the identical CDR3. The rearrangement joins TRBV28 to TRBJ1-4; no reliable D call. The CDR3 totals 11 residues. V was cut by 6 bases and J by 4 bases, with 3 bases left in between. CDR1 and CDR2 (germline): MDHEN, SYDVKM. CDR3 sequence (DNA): TGTGCCAGCAGATTTAATGAAAAACTGTTTTTT. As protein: CASRFNEKLFF.

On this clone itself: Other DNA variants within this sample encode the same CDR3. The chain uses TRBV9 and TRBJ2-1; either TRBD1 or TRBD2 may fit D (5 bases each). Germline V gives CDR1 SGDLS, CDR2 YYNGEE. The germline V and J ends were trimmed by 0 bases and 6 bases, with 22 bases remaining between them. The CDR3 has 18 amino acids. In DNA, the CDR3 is TGTGCCAGCAGCGTAGCACCACGGGGTAGGGGTAGTCTCAATGAGCAGTTCTTC. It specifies CASSVAPRGRGSLNEQFF.

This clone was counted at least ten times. The CDR3: CASSPYPSGQGYNQPQHF. CDR3 bases: TGTGCCAGCAGTCCATACCCCTCTGGACAGGGTTACAATCAGCCCCAGCATTTT. The V and J genes are TRBV28 and TRBJ1-5, with 8 bases identical to TRBD1. The V and J ends lost 5 bases and 3 bases, in that order; junction bases with no gene match: 15. Germline CDR1 MDHEN, CDR2 SYDVKM. This CDR3 has 18 residues.

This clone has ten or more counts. DNA of the CDR3: TGTGCCAGCAGCCAAGCTCCTAGCGGGAGTTCCACAGATACGCAGTATTTT. Residues: CASSQAPSGSSTDTQYF. The rearrangement joins TRBV4-2 to TRBJ2-3, with 10 bases identical to TRBD2. CDR1 and CDR2 (germline): LGHNA, YNFKEQ. The CDR3 loop spans 17 amino acids. Trimming took 1 base from V and 2 from J; bases not matched to a gene: 6.

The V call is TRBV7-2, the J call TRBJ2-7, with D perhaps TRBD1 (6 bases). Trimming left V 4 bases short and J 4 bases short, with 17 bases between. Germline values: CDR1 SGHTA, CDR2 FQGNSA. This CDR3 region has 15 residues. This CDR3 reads CASSSKTGRSYEQYF. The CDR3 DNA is TGTGCCAGCAGCTCAAAGACAGGCCGGAGTTACGAGCAGTACTTC.

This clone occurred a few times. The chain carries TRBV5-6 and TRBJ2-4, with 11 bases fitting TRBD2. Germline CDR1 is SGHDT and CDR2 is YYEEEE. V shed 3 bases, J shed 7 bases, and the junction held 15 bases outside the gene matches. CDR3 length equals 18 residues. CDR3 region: CASSSFSGTSGERNIQYF. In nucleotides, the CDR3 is TGTGCCAGCAGCTCATTTTCCGGGACTAGCGGAGAAAGGAACATTCAGTACTTC.